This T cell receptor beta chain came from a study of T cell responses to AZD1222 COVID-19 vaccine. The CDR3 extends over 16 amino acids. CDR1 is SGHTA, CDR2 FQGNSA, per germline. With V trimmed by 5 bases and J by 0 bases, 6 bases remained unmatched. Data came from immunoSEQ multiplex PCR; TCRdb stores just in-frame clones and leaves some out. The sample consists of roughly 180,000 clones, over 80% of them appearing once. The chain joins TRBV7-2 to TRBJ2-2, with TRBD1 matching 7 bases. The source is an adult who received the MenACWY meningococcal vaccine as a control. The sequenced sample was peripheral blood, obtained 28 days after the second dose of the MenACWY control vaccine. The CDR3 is CASSPRTGSNTGELFF. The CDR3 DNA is TGTGCCAGCAGCCCTAGGACAGGTTCGAACACCGGGGAGCTGTTTTTT.